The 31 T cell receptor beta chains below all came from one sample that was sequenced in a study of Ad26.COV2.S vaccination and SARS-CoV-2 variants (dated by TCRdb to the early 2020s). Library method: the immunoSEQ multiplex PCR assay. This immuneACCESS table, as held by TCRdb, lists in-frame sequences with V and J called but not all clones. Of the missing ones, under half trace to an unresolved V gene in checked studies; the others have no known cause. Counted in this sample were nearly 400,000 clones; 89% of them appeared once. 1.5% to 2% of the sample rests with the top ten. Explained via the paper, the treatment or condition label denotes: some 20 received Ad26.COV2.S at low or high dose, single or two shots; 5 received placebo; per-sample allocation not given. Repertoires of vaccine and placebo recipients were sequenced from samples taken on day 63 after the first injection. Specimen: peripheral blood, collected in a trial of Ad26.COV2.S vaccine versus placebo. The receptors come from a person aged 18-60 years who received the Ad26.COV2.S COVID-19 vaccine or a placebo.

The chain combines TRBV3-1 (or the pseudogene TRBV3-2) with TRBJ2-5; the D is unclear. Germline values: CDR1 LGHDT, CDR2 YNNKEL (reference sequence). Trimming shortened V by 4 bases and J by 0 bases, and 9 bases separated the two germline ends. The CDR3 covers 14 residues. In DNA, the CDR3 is TGTGCCAGCAGCCGACGCCTAAACCAAGAGACCCAGTACTTC. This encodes CASSRRLNQETQYF.

The CDR3, as DNA: TGTGCCAGCAGTGAGTTAGGGCTAAATTATGGCTACACCTTC. Protein sequence: CASSELGLNYGYTF. This sequence joins TRBV6-1 and TRBJ1-2, with D unresolved. CDR1 is MNHNS, CDR2 SASEGT, per germline. CDR3 size: 14 residues. The V gene lost 3 bases and the J gene lost 5 bases, with 13 bases spanning the gap.

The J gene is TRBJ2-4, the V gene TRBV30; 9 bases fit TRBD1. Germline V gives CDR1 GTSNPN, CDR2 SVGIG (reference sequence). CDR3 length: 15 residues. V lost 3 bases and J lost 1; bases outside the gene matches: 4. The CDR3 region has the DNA TGTGCCTGGAGAGACGGACAGGGGGCCAAAAACATTCAGTACTTC. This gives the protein CAWRDGQGAKNIQYF.

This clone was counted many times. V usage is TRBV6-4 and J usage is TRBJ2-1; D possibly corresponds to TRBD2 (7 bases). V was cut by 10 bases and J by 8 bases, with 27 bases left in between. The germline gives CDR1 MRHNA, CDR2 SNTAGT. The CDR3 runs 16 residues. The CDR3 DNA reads TGTGCCACCTCGCCCTCAGAGGAGGGGGGGAGGGATGAGCAGTTCTTC. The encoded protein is CATSPSEEGGRDEQFF.

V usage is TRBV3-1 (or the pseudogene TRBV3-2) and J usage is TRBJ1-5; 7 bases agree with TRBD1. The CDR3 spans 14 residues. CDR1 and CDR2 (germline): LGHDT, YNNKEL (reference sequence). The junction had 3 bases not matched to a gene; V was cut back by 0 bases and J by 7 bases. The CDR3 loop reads CASSQERGRQPQHF. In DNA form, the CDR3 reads TGTGCCAGCAGCCAAGAAAGGGGGCGACAGCCCCAGCATTTT.

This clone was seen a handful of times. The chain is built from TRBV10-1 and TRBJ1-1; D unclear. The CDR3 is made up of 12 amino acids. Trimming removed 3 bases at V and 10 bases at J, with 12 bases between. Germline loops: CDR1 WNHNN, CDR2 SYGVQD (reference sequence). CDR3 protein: CASSERFWGAFF. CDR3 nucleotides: TGCGCCAGCAGTGAAAGGTTTTGGGGAGCTTTCTTT.

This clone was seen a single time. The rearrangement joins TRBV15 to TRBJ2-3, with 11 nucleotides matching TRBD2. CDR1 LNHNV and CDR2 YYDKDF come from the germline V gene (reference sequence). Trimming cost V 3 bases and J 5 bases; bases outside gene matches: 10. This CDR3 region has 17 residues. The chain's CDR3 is CATSRGLAGGRGDTQYF. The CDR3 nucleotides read TGTGCCACCAGCAGGGGTCTAGCGGGAGGACGGGGAGATACGCAGTATTTT.

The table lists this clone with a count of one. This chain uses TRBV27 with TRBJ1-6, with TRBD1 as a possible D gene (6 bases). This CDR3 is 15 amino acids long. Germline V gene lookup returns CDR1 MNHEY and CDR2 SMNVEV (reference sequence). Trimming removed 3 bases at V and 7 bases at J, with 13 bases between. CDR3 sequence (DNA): TGTGCCAGCAGTTTCCGCGGACAGAGGAATTCACCCCTCCACTTT. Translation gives CASSFRGQRNSPLHF.

CDR3 in amino acids: CASSLGGGFNQPQHF. For the CDR3, the DNA is TGCGCCAGCAGCTTGGGAGGCGGGTTCAATCAGCCCCAGCATTTT. This chain joins TRBV5-1 and TRBJ1-5; D not certain. CDR3 length equals 15 residues. V shed 0 bases and J shed 3 bases, with 10 bases lying between them. The germline V gene encodes CDR1 SGHRS and CDR2 YFSETQ.

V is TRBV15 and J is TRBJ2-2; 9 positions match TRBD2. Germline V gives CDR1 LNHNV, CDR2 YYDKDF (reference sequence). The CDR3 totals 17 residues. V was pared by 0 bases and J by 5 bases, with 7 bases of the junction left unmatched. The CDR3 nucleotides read TGTGCCACCAGCAGAGATCGGGTTAGCGGGAGTACCGGGGAGCTGTTTTTT. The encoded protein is CATSRDRVSGSTGELFF.

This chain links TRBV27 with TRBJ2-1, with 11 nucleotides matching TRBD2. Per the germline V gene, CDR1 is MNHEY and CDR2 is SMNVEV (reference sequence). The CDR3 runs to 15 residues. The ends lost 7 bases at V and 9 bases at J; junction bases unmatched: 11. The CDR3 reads CASTVLAGALGEQFF. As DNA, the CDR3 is TGTGCCAGCACTGTACTAGCGGGAGCCTTGGGTGAGCAGTTCTTC.

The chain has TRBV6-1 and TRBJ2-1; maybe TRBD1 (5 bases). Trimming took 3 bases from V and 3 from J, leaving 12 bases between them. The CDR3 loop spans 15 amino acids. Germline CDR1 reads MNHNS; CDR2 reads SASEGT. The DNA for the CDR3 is TGTGCCAGCAGTGAGGGGCTAGTAAGCTACAATGAGCAGTTCTTC. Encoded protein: CASSEGLVSYNEQFF.

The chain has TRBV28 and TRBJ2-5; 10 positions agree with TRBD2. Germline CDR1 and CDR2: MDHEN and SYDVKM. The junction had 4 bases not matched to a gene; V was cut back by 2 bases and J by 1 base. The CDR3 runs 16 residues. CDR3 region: CASSLRLAGAQETQYF. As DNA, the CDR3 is TGTGCCAGCAGTTTACGCCTAGCGGGAGCCCAAGAGACCCAGTACTTC. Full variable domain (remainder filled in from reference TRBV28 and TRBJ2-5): DVKVTQSSRYLVKRTGEKVFLECVQDMDHENMFWYRQDPGLGLRLIYFSYDVKMKEKGDIPEGYSVSREKKERFSLILESASTNQTSMYLCASSLRLAGAQETQYFGPGTRLLVL.

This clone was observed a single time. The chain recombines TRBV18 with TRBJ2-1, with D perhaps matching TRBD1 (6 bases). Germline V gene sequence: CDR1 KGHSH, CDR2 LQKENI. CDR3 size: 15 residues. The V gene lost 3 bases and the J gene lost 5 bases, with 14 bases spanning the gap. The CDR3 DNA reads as TGTGCCAGCTCACCCAGGGACAAGACCGACAATGAGCAGTTCTTC. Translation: CASSPRDKTDNEQFF.

DNA of the CDR3: TGTGCCTGCGCCCCTAGCGGCAATGAGCAGTTCTTC. Translated: CACAPSGNEQFF. The chain uses TRBV30 and TRBJ2-1, with TRBD2 matching 7 bases. CDR1 is GTSNPN, CDR2 SVGIG, per germline (reference sequence). The J segment lost 6 bases and the V segment lost 6 bases, leaving 5 bases of the junction unmatched. CDR3 length: 12 residues.

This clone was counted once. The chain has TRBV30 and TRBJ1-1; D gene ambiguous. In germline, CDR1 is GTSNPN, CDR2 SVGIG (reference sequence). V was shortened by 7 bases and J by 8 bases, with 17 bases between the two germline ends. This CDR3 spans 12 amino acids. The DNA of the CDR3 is TGTGCCTCGGTCGCTGGGTTGGGAGAAGCTTTCTTT. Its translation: CASVAGLGEAFF. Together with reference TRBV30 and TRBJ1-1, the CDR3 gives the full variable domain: SQTIHQWPATLVQPVGSPLSLECTVEGTSNPNLYWYRQAAGRGLQLLFYSVGIGQISSEVPQNLSASRPQDRQFILSSKKLLLSDSGFYLCASVAGLGEAFFGQGTRLTVV.

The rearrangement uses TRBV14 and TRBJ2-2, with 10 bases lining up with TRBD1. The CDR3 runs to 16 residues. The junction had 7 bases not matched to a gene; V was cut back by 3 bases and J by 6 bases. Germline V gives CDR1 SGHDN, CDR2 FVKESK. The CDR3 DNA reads TGTGCCAGCAGCCATTTCCGGGACAGGGGATCCGGGGAGCTGTTTTTT. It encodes CASSHFRDRGSGELFF.

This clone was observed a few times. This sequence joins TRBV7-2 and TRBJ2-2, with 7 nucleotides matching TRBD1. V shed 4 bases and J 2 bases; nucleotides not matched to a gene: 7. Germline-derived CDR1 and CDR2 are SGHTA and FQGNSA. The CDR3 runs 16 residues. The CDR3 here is CASSSRGSFNTGELFF. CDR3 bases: TGTGCCAGCAGCTCCAGGGGGTCGTTTAACACCGGGGAGCTGTTTTTT.

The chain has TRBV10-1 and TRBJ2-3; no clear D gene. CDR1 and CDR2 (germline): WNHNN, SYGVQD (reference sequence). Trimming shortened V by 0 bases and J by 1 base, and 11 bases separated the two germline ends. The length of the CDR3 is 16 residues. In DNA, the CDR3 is TGCGCCAGCAGTGAGTCGACTCCTAAGGGCACAGATACGCAGTATTTT. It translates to CASSESTPKGTDTQYF.

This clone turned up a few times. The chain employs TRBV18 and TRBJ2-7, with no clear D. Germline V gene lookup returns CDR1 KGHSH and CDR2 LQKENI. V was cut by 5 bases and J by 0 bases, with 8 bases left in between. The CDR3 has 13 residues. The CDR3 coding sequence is TGTGCCAGCTCAGGAGCTGTCTCCTACGAGCAGTACTTC. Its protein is CASSGAVSYEQYF. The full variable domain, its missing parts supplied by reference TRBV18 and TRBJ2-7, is NAGVMQNPRHLVRRRGQEARLRCSPMKGHSHVYWYRQLPEEGLKFMVYLQKENIIDESGMPKERFSAEFPKEGPSILRIQQVVRGDSAAYFCASSGAVSYEQYFGPGTRLTVT.

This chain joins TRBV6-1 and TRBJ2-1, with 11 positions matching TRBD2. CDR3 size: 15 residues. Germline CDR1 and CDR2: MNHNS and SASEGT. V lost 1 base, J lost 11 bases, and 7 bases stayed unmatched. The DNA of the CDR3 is TGTGCCAGCAGTGAAGTCGGGACTAGCGGAATCAAGCAGTTCTTC. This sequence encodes CASSEVGTSGIKQFF.

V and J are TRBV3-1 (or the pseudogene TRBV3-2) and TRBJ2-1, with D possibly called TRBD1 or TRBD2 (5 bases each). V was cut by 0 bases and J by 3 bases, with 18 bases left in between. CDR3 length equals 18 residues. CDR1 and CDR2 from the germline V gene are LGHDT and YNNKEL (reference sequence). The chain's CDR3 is CASSQDGRGLGVYNEQFF. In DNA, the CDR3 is TGTGCCAGCAGCCAAGATGGTCGGGGCCTAGGCGTCTACAATGAGCAGTTCTTC.

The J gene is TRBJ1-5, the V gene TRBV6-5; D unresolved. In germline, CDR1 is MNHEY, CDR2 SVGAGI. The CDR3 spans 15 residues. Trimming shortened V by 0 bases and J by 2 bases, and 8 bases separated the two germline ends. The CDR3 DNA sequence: TGTGCCAGCAGTTACTCAGGGATGGGCAATCAGCCCCAGCATTTT. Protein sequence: CASSYSGMGNQPQHF.

The CDR3 coding sequence is TGTGCCAGCAGTGAACTAGCGGGAGTTTTCTCAGATACGCAGTATTTT. Translation: CASSELAGVFSDTQYF. V and J are TRBV6-1 and TRBJ2-3, with 10 bases identical to TRBD2. The CDR3 totals 16 residues. V lost 2 bases and J lost 4; bases outside the gene matches: 6. Germline CDR1 reads MNHNS; CDR2 reads SASEGT.

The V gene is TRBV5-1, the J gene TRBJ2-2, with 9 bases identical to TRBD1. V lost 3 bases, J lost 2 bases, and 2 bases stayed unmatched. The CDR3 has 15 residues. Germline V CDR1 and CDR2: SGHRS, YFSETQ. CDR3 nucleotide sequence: TGCGCCAGCAGCTGGACAGGGGCTAACACCGGGGAGCTGTTTTTT. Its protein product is CASSWTGANTGELFF. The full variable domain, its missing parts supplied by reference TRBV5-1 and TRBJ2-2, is KAGVTQTPRYLIKTRGQQVTLSCSPISGHRSVSWYQQTPGQGLQFLFEYFSETQRNKGNFPGRFSGRQFSNSRSEMNVSTLELGDSALYLCASSWTGANTGELFFGEGSRLTVL.

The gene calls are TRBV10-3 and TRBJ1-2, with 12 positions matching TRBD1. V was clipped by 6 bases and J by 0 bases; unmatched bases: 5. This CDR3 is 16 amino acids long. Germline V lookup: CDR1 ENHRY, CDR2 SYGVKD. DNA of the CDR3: TGTGCCATCAGAACCGGGACAGGGGGCTCTAACTATGGCTACACCTTC. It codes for CAIRTGTGGSNYGYTF.

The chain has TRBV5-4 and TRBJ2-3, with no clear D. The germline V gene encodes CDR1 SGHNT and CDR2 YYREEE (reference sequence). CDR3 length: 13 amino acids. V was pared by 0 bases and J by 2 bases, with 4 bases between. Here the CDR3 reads CASSLGFTDTQYF. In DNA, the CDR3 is TGTGCCAGCAGCTTGGGTTTCACAGATACGCAGTATTTT.

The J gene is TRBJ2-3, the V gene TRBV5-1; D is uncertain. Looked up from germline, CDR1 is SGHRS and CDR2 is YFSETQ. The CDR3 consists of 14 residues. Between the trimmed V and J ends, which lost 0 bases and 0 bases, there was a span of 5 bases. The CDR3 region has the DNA TGCGCCAGCAGCTTGGAGGGTAGCACAGATACGCAGTATTTT. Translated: CASSLEGSTDTQYF.

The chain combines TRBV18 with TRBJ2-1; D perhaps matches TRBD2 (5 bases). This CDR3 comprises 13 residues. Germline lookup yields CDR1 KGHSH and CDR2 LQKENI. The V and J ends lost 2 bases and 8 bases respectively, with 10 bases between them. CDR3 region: CASSPNRRDEQFF. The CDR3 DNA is TGTGCCAGCTCACCAAATAGGCGGGATGAGCAGTTCTTC.

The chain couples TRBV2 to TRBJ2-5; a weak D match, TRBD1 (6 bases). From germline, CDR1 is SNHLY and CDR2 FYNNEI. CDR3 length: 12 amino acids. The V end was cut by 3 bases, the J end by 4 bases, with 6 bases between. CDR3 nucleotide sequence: TGTGCCAGCAGTGACAGGGGAGAGACCCAGTACTTC. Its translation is CASSDRGETQYF.

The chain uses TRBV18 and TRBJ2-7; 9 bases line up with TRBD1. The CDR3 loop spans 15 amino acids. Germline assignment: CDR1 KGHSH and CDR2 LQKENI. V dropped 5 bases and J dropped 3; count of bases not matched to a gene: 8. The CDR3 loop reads CASSSGQGIIYEQYF. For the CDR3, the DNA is TGTGCCAGCTCATCGGGACAGGGAATCATCTACGAGCAGTACTTC.